This is a list of T cell receptor beta chains from one sample in a study of Ad26.COV2.S vaccination and SARS-CoV-2 variants. Some clones are missing from TCRdb's copy, which holds only in-frame ones; the method was immunoSEQ multiplex PCR. Of just over 350,000 clones listed, about 91% were seen once; the top ten hold roughly 3.9%. Sequenced here: peripheral blood, sampled after recovery from COVID-19. These TCRs come from a human donor who had recovered from COVID-19. The CDR3 runs from the conserved cysteine through the conserved F or W. Fields, in order: clone size, D gene, V gene, J gene, CDR3 protein, CDR3 DNA. The D gene is left open where the match is weak. Size is stated for part of the rows, as once, few or many counts, or as a class when the clone is expanded.

.	.	TRBV29-1	TRBJ1-1	CSVEGGYGAFF	TGCAGCGTCGAGGGGGGTTACGGAGCTTTCTTT
once	.	TRBV6-6	TRBJ2-1	CASSQIGDEQFF	TGTGCCAGCAGCCAAATCGGAGATGAGCAGTTCTTC
.	.	TRBV19	TRBJ1-5	CASTARPTGPTYSNQPQHF	TGTGCCAGTACCGCTCGCCCTACAGGGCCCACTTATAGCAATCAGCCCCAGCATTTT
.	.	TRBV5-5	TRBJ1-2	CASSASYGYTF	TGTGCCAGCAGCGCGAGCTATGGCTACACCTTC
once	TRBD1	TRBV29-1	TRBJ1-2	CSVGTDPYGYTF	TGCAGCGTAGGGACAGACCCCTATGGCTACACCTTC
.	.	TRBV27	TRBJ1-1	CASSLLVGEELNTEAFF	TGTGCCAGCAGTCTCCTGGTCGGAGAGGAATTGAACACTGAAGCTTTCTTT
once	TRBD2	TRBV25-1	TRBJ2-5	CASSGTSTNQETQYF	TGTGCCAGCAGCGGGACTAGCACCAACCAAGAGACCCAGTACTTC
.	.	TRBV19	TRBJ2-3	CASSPLQTDTQYF	TGTGCCAGTAGCCCCTTACAAACAGATACGCAGTATTTT
.	.	TRBV9	TRBJ1-2	CASSVAHGSEVNLGYTF	TGTGCCAGCAGCGTAGCCCACGGTTCTGAGGTCAACCTAGGCTACACCTTC
.	.	TRBV24-1	TRBJ1-1	CATKGAGDTEAFF	TGTGCCACCAAAGGGGCGGGAGACACTGAAGCTTTCTTT
.	TRBD1	TRBV19	TRBJ1-5	CASSIPWTGRNQPQHF	TGTGCCAGTAGTATACCCTGGACAGGGCGAAATCAGCCCCAGCATTTT
.	TRBD1	TRBV7-9	TRBJ1-6	CASSRTGGYSPLHF	TGTGCCAGCAGCCGGACAGGGGGATATTCACCCCTCCACTTT
.	.	TRBV27	TRBJ2-2	CASSFFSGELFF	TGTGCCAGCAGTTTTTTCTCCGGGGAGCTGTTTTTT
.	.	TRBV5-1	TRBJ2-5	CASREPGQIQETQYF	TGCGCCAGCAGGGAGCCGGGACAAATCCAAGAGACCCAGTACTTC
.	.	TRBV7-8	TRBJ1-1	CASSLEVNTEAFF	TGTGCCAGCAGCTTAGAGGTAAACACTGAAGCTTTCTTT
.	TRBD1	TRBV19	TRBJ1-1	CASYPQGSTEAFF	TGTGCCAGTTATCCACAGGGGAGCACTGAAGCTTTCTTT
.	.	TRBV7-2	TRBJ2-2	CASSLLRSTGELFF	TGTGCCAGCAGCTTACTTAGATCCACCGGGGAGCTGTTTTTT
.	TRBD1	TRBV27	TRBJ2-7	CASSRDRSLLWYF	TGTGCCAGCAGCCGGGACAGGTCCCTTCTATGGTACTTC
.	.	TRBV3-1/TRBV3-2	TRBJ2-1	CASSQGGALGNEQFF	TGTGCCAGCAGCCAAGGGGGGGCTTTGGGCAATGAGCAGTTCTTC
.	.	TRBV27	TRBJ2-1	CASSFGNNEQFF	TGTGCCAGCAGTTTCGGAAACAATGAGCAGTTCTTC
few	.	TRBV2	TRBJ1-1	CASSVTPLGETEAFF	TGTGCCAGCAGTGTGACACCCCTTGGGGAGACTGAAGCTTTCTTT
.	.	TRBV7-9	TRBJ2-7	CASSFVEGFGRETYEQYF	TGTGCCAGCAGCTTTGTGGAAGGGTTTGGGCGGGAAACCTACGAGCAGTACTTC
.	TRBD1	TRBV11-2	TRBJ1-6	CASSPEGGTSSYNSPLHF	TGTGCCAGCAGCCCTGAAGGGGGCACGAGCTCCTATAATTCACCCCTCCACTTT
.	TRBD1	TRBV7-8	TRBJ1-5	CASSVRQGANQPQHF	TGTGCCAGCAGCGTAAGACAGGGGGCTAATCAGCCCCAGCATTTT
.	.	TRBV6-5	TRBJ2-2	CASSYSWGPSIGELFF	TGTGCCAGCAGTTACTCGTGGGGGCCCTCTATAGGGGAGCTGTTTTTT
.	TRBD1	TRBV28	TRBJ2-5	CASRKTGGIETQYF	TGTGCCAGCAGGAAGACAGGGGGCATAGAGACCCAGTACTTC
.	TRBD1	TRBV13	TRBJ2-7	CASSWRQGLGLEQYF	TGTGCCAGCAGCTGGAGACAGGGGTTGGGCCTCGAGCAGTACTTC
.	TRBD1	TRBV18	TRBJ1-5	CASSPTGDQPQHF	TGTGCCAGCTCCCCGACAGGGGATCAGCCCCAGCATTTT
.	TRBD1	TRBV7-2	TRBJ2-2	CASSLVRTGYTGELFF	TGTGCCAGCAGCTTAGTGCGGACAGGGTATACCGGGGAGCTGTTTTTT
.	TRBD1	TRBV27	TRBJ1-2	CASSHGTGLPTF	TGTGCCAGCAGTCACGGGACAGGGCTTCCCACCTTC
.	.	TRBV19	TRBJ1-4	CASSAPRGTNEKLFF	TGTGCCAGTAGTGCCCCCCGCGGAACTAATGAAAAACTGTTTTTT
.	TRBD1	TRBV2	TRBJ1-1	CASRAGQSMNTEAFF	TGTGCCAGCAGAGCGGGACAGTCCATGAACACTGAAGCTTTCTTT
.	TRBD1	TRBV5-5	TRBJ2-7	CASSWDRGLGEQYF	TGTGCCAGCAGCTGGGACAGGGGGCTTGGAGAGCAGTACTTC
once	TRBD2	TRBV5-5	TRBJ2-2	CASSLGLSAGVGGELFF	TGTGCCAGCAGCTTGGGGTTGAGTGCGGGGGTCGGCGGGGAGCTGTTTTTT
.	.	TRBV6-5	TRBJ1-6	CASRETGDLHF	TGTGCCAGCAGGGAGACAGGCGACCTCCACTTT
.	.	TRBV12-3/TRBV12-4	TRBJ2-1	CASSFRGSEQFF	TGTGCCAGCAGTTTCCGGGGCAGTGAGCAGTTCTTC
.	TRBD2	TRBV9	TRBJ2-2	CASSVELAGVNTGELFF	TGTGCCAGCAGCGTGGAATTAGCGGGGGTCAACACCGGGGAGCTGTTTTTT
.	.	TRBV19	TRBJ1-4	CASSMWQGAATNEKLFF	TGTGCCAGTAGTATGTGGCAGGGTGCAGCAACTAATGAAAAACTGTTTTTT
.	.	TRBV2	TRBJ1-6	CASSPGPGGTGGSPLHF	TGTGCCAGCAGTCCCGGACCAGGAGGTACCGGAGGTTCACCCCTCCACTTT
.	.	TRBV7-2	TRBJ1-1	CASSLIGRDTEAFF	TGTGCCAGCAGCTTAATAGGCAGAGACACTGAAGCTTTCTTT
.	.	TRBV6-5	TRBJ1-6	CATQGNNYNSPLHF	TGTGCCACCCAGGGAAATAACTATAATTCACCCCTCCACTTT
.	.	TRBV21-1	TRBJ2-1	CASSKGPIRDRAYNEQFF	TGTGCCAGCAGCAAAGGACCAATCCGGGACAGGGCCTACAATGAGCAGTTCTTC
.	.	TRBV9	TRBJ2-3	CASSEQGSTDTQYF	TGTGCCAGCAGCGAACAGGGAAGCACAGATACGCAGTATTTT
.	.	TRBV6-6	TRBJ1-1	CASSSTGMNTEAFF	TGTGCCAGCAGTTCAACCGGCATGAACACTGAAGCTTTCTTT
.	.	TRBV5-1	TRBJ1-1	CASSLGWTGNTEAFF	TGCGCCAGCAGCTTGGGCTGGACGGGTAACACTGAAGCTTTCTTT
.	.	TRBV6-6	TRBJ1-5	CASRGNQPQHF	TGTGCCAGCAGGGGTAATCAACCCCAGCATTTT
.	TRBD1	TRBV9	TRBJ2-1	CASSKGQGVIPFYNEQFF	TGTGCCAGCAGCAAGGGACAGGGGGTTATCCCTTTTTACAATGAGCAGTTCTTC
.	TRBD2	TRBV12-5	TRBJ2-7	CASGIGLAGGGEQYF	TGTGCTAGTGGTATCGGACTAGCGGGGGGCGGCGAGCAGTACTTC
once	TRBD1	TRBV7-9	TRBJ1-2	CASSSGQVEFYTF	TGTGCCAGCAGCTCGGGACAGGTGGAGTTCTACACCTTC
.	TRBD1	TRBV5-6	TRBJ2-7	CASSLDDRAEQYF	TGTGCCAGCAGCTTGGATGACAGGGCTGAGCAGTACTTC
.	.	TRBV5-4	TRBJ1-1	CASSPGHSGMNTEAFF	TGTGCCAGCAGCCCAGGACATAGCGGGATGAACACTGAAGCTTTCTTT
.	.	TRBV11-2	TRBJ2-5	CASSFIRDLKGETQYF	TGTGCCAGCAGCTTTATAAGGGACCTAAAGGGGGAGACCCAGTACTTC
.	.	TRBV12-5	TRBJ2-1	CASGHYNEQFF	TGTGCTAGTGGTCACTACAATGAGCAGTTCTTC